This T cell receptor beta chain stems from a study of radiation and T cells in renal cell carcinoma. Background on the study: Nephrectomy followed 15 Gy stereotactic body radiation by 4 weeks. Findings of the study overall: From baseline, blood top tumor clonotypes peaked at 2 weeks post-radiation.

Only in-frame clones appear in the TCRdb table, and some are missing; sequencing was by immunoSEQ multiplex PCR. The data contain 45,000 to 55,000 clones, roughly 80% of them singletons. The time point here: blood 2 weeks post-SBRT. Indicated treatment: 15 Gy SBRT to primary tumor, nephrectomy 4 weeks later. After SBRT, blood was collected at 2 and 4 weeks, plus baseline. Clear cell pathology was present in this patient's renal cell carcinoma. Details on this clone: Its antigen is not identified.

In germline, CDR1 is SGHVS, CDR2 FQNEAQ. The CDR3 has 15 residues. V shed 5 bases and J shed 3 bases, with 14 bases lying between them. This specimen consisted of blood, obtained from a patient whose treatment included radiotherapy and nephrectomy. The genes are TRBV7-8 and TRBJ1-5; a possible D gene is TRBD1 (6 bases). The origin of this receptor is a woman between 65 and 79 years old with renal cell carcinoma. The DNA of the CDR3 is TGTGCCAGCAGCCGGGATGGACAGACCAATCAGCCCCAGCATTTT. Protein: CASSRDGQTNQPQHF.